This T cell receptor beta chain was observed in a study of T cell changes during pregnancy in multiple sclerosis. TCRdb's table, derived via immunoSEQ multiplex PCR, lists solely in-frame clones and lacks some. The data contain about 74,000 clones, less than 90% of them singletons. This CDR3 contains 15 residues. From germline, CDR1 is MGHRA and CDR2 YSYEKL. The junction had 9 bases not matched to a gene; V was cut back by 1 base and J by 8 bases. A few counts support this clone. The source is a female donor with multiple sclerosis, enrolled in a pregnancy study. V is TRBV4-1 and J is TRBJ1-2, with 8 nucleotides matching TRBD1. Material: peripheral blood, obtained before pregnancy. CDR3 sequence: CASSQAMDRVDGYTF. The CDR3 DNA reads TGCGCCAGCAGCCAAGCCATGGACAGGGTGGACGGCTACACCTTC.